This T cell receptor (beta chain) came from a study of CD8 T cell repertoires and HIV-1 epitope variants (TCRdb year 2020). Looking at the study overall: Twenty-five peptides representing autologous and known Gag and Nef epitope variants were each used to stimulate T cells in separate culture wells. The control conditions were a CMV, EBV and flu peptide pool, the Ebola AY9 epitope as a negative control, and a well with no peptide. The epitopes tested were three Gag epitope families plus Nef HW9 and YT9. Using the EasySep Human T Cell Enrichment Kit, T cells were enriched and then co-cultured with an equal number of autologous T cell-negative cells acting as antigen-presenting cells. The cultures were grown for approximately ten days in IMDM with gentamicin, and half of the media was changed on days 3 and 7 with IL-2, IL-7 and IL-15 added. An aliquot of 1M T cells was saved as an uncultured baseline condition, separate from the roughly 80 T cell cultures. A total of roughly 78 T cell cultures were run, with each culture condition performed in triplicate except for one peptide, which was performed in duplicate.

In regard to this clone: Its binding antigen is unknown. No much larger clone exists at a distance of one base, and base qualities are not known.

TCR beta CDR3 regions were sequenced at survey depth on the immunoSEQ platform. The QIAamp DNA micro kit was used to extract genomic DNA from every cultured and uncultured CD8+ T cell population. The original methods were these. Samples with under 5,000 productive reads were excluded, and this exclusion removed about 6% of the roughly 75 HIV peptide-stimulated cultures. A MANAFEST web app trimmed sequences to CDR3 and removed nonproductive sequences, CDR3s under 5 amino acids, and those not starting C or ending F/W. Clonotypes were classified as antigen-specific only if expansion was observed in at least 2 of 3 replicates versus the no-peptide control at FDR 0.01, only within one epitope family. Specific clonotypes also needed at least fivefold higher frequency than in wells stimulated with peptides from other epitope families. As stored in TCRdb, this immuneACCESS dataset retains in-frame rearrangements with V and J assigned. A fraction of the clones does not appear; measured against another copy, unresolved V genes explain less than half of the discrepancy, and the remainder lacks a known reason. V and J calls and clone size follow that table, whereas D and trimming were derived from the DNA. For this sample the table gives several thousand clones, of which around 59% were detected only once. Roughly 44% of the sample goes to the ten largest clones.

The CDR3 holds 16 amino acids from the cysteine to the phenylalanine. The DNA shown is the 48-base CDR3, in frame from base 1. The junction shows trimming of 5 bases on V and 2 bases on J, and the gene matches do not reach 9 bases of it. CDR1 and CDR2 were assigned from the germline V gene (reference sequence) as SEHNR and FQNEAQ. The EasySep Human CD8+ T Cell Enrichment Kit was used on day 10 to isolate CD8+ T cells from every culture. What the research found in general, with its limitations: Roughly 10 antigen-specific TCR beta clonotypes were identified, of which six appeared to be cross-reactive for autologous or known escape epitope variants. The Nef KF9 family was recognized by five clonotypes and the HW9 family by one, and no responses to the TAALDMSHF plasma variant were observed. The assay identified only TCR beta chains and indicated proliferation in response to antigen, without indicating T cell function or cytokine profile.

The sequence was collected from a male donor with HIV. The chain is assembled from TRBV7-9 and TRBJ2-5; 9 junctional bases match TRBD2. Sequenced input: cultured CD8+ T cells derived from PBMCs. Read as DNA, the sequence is TGTGCCAGCAGCCCCTCTTTGGGACTAGCACAAGAGACCCAGTACTTC. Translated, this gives CASSPSLGLAQETQYF.